Detailed here is one T cell receptor (beta chain). Its antigen is currently unknown. Some clones are missing from TCRdb's copy, which holds only in-frame ones; the method was immunoSEQ multiplex PCR. Among some 150,000 clones listed, 77% were seen once. The sample is drawn from a study of cytotoxic CD8 clonotypes in ibrutinib-treated CLL. Study-wide background: Response samples were drawn at a median of approximately 11 months of treatment, range 6 to 36. Study-level findings and limits: Treatment saw public clonotypes, which were uncommon, either contract or stay stable. Rising at ibrutinib response, clonality subsequently fell back toward baseline at progression.

The J segment lost 3 bases and the V segment lost 5 bases, leaving 6 bases of the junction unmatched. This CDR3 comprises 15 residues. Per germline, CDR1 SGHAT and CDR2 FQDESV (reference sequence). This clonotype was obtained from a human donor with chronic lymphocytic leukemia. Material: PBMCs, obtained after 12 months of ibrutinib treatment. The chain has TRBV11-1 and TRBJ2-3; TRBD1 agrees at 9 bases. This chain's CDR3 is CASSTGTGSTDTQYF. For the CDR3, the DNA is TGTGCCAGCAGCACCGGGACAGGGAGTACAGATACGCAGTATTTT.